This T cell receptor (beta chain) appears in the sequencing data of a study of cytomegalovirus exposure and HLA in healthy donors. PCR amplification relied on 60 Vbeta primers (plus 13 Jbeta primers). Produced via immunoSEQ multiplex PCR; TCRdb's table is partial and in-frame only. The sample table includes 120,000 to 150,000 clones. V was trimmed by 3 bases and J by 3 bases, leaving 12 bases between them. Germline loops: CDR1 LNHDA, CDR2 SQIVND (reference sequence). The CDR3 totals 15 residues. The source of this sequence is a middle-aged man in good health and CMV-seronegative. Sequences were obtained from PBMCs. This chain joins TRBV19 and TRBJ1-5; D call uncertain. The CDR3 is CASSMVSGLNQPQHF. CDR3 nucleotide sequence: TGTGCCAGTAGTATGGTGTCAGGCCTCAATCAGCCCCAGCATTTT.